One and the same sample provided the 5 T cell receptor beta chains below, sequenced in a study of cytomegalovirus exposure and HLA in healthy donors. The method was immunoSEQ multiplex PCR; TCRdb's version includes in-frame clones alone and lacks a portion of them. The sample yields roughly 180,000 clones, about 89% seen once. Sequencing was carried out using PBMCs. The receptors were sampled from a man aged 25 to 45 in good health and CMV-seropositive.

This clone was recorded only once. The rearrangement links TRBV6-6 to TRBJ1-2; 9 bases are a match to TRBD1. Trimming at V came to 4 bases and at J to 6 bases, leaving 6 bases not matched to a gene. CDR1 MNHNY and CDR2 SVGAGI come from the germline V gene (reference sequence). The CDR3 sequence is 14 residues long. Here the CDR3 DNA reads TGTGCCAGCAGTTCCACAGGGGGCATAGATGGCTACACCTTC. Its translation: CASSSTGGIDGYTF.

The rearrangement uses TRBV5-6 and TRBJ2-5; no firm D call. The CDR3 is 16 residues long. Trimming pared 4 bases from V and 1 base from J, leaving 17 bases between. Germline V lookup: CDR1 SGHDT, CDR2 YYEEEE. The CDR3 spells CASSPSASHLQETQYF. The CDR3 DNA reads TGTGCCAGCAGCCCCTCGGCCAGTCACCTCCAAGAGACCCAGTACTTC. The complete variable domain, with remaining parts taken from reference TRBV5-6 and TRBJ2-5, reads DAGVTQSPTHLIKTRGQQVTLRCSPKSGHDTVSWYQQALGQGPQFIFQYYEEEERQRGNFPDRFSGHQFPNYSSELNVNALLLGDSALYLCASSPSASHLQETQYFGPGTRLLVL.

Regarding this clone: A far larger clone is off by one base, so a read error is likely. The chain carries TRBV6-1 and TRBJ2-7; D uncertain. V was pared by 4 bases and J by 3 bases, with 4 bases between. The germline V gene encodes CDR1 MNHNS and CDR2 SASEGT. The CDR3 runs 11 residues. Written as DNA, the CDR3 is TGTGCCAGCAGTGCATACTACGAGCAGTACTTC. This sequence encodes CASSAYYEQYF.

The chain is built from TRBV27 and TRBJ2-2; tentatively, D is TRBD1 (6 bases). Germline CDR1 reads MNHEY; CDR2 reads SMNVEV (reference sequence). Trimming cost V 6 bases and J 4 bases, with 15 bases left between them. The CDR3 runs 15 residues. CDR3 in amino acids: CASRLGQLITGELFF. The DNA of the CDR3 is TGTGCCAGCAGACTAGGACAGTTAATCACCGGGGAGCTGTTTTTT.

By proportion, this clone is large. The chain's CDR3 is CASSESVDSGNTIYF. CDR3 in DNA: TGTGCCAGCAGTGAGTCAGTTGACTCTGGAAACACCATATATTTT. The chain combines TRBV2 with TRBJ1-3; D uncertain. Trimming stripped 3 bases from V and 0 bases from J, with 9 bases between. CDR3 length: 15 amino acids. In germline, CDR1 is SNHLY, CDR2 FYNNEI.